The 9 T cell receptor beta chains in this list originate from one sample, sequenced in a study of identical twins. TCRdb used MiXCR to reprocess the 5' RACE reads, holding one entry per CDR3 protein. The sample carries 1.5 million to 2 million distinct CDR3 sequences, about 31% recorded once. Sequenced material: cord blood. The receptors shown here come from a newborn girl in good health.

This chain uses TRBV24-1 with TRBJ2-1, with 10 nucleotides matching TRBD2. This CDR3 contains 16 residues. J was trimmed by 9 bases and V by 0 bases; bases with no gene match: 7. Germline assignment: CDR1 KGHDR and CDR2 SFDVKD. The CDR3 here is CATSDLSASGSSEQFF. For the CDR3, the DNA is TGTGCCACCAGTGATTTGTCGGCTAGCGGGAGCTCTGAGCAGTTCTTC.

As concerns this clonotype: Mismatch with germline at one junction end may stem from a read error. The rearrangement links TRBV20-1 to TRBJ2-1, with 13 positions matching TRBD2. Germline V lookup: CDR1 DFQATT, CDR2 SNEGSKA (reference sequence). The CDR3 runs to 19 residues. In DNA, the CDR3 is TGCAGTGCTAGAGAGCGACTAGCGGGAGGAGGGGACTCCTACAATGAGCAGTGCTTC. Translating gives CSARERLAGGGDSYNEQCF.

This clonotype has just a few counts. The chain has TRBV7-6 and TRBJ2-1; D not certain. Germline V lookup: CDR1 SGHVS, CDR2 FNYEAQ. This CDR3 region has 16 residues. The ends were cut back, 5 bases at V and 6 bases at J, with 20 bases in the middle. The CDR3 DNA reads TGTGCCAGCAGCCCCGGCATGGGGTCCCGATTCAATGAGCAGTTCTTC. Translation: CASSPGMGSRFNEQFF.

CDR3 amino acids: CASTQHTRNEQFF. The CDR3 coding sequence is TGTGCCAGCACCCAACATACGCGGAATGAGCAGTTCTTC. The J gene is TRBJ2-1, the V gene TRBV12-3 or TRBV12-4; D gene uncertain. Trimming removed 7 bases at V and 7 bases at J, with 14 bases between. The CDR3 sequence is 13 residues long.

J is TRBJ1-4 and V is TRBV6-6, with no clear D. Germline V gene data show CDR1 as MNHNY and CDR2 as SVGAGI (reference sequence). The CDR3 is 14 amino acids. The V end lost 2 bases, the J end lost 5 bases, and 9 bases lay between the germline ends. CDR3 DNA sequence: TGTGCCAGCAGTTACGGGCAGAAAAATGAAAAACTGTTTTTT. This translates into CASSYGQKNEKLFF.

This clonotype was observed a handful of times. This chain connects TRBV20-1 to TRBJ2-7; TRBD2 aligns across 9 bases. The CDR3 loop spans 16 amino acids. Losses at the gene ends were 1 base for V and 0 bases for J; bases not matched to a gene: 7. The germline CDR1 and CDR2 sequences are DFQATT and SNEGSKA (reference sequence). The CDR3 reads CSARASGARSSYEQYF. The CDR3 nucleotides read TGCAGTGCTAGAGCTAGCGGGGCCCGTAGCTCCTACGAGCAGTACTTC.

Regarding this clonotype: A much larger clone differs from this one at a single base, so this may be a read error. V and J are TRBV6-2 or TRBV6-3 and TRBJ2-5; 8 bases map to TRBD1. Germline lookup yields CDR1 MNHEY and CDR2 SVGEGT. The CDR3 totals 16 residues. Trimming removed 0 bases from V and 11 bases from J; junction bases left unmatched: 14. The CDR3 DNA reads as TGTGCCAGCAGTTACTCGAAAAGGACAGGGTTGAATGAGCAGTACTTC. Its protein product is CASSYSKRTGLNEQYF.

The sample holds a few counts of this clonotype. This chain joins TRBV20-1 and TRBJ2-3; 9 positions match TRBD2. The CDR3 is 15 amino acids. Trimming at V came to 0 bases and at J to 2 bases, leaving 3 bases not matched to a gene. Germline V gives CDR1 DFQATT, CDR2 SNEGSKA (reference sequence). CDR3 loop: CSARDSGSPTDTQYF. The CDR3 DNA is TGCAGTGCTAGAGATAGCGGGAGCCCCACAGATACGCAGTATTTT.

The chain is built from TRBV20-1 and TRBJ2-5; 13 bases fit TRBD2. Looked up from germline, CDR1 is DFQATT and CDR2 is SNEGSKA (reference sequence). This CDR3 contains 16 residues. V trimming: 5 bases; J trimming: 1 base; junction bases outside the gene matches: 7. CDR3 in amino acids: CSAPVGLAGSQETQYF. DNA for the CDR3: TGCAGTGCTCCAGTGGGACTAGCGGGATCCCAAGAGACCCAGTACTTC.